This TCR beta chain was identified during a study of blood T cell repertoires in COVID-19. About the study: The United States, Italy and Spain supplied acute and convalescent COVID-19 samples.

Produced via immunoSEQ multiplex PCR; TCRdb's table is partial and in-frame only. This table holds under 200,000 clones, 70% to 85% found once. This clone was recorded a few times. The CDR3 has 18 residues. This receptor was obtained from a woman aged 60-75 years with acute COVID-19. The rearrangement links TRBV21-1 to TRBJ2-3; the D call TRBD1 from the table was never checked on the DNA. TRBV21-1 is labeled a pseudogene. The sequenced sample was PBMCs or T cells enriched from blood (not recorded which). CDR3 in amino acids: CASSKMGAEGGGTDTQYF. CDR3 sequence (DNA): TGTGCCAGCAGCAAAATGGGGGCAGAGGGTGGAGGCACAGATACGCAGTATTTT.